Listed below are T cell receptor beta chains from one sample, sequenced in a study of shared clonotypes between healthy human individuals. This table comes from immunoSEQ multiplex PCR, and its TCRdb copy is limited to in-frame clones, with some not included. The sample lists 2,100,000 or so clones, roughly 95% occurring once. The specimen was naive CD4+ T cells sorted from blood. The receptors come from a man aged 18 to 29 in good health. CDR3s include the opening cysteine and the closing phenylalanine or tryptophan. A D gene is named only where the DNA matches it firmly. Some rows mark clone size as missing; the rest say once, few, many or name a class of expanded clone.

V gene: TRBV25-1
clone size: -
J gene: TRBJ2-5
D gene: -
CDR3 protein: CASSEFGVSSETQYF
CDR3 DNA: TGTGCCAGCAGTGAATTCGGGGTATCTTCGGAGACCCAGTACTTC

V gene: TRBV5-6
clone size: -
J gene: TRBJ2-5
D gene: -
CDR3 protein: CASSRQVTYQETQYF
CDR3 DNA: TGTGCCAGCAGCAGACAGGTTACCTACCAAGAGACCCAGTACTTC

V gene: TRBV6-6
clone size: -
J gene: TRBJ2-3
D gene: -
CDR3 protein: CASSYRSTDTQYF
CDR3 DNA: TGTGCCAGCAGTTACCGTTCCACAGATACGCAGTATTTT

V gene: TRBV5-1
clone size: -
J gene: TRBJ2-4
D gene: TRBD1
CDR3 protein: CASSKGQGTIIQYF
CDR3 DNA: TGCGCCAGCAGTAAAGGACAGGGTACTATCATTCAGTACTTC

V gene: TRBV30
clone size: -
J gene: TRBJ1-2
D gene: -
CDR3 protein: CAWTYVRGAGYGYTF
CDR3 DNA: TGTGCCTGGACCTATGTACGGGGGGCGGGCTATGGCTACACCTTC

V gene: TRBV6-5
clone size: -
J gene: TRBJ2-7
D gene: TRBD1
CDR3 protein: CASSSPPGTGDYEQYF
CDR3 DNA: TGTGCCAGCAGTTCCCCTCCCGGGACAGGGGACTACGAGCAGTACTTC

V gene: TRBV2
clone size: -
J gene: TRBJ1-2
D gene: TRBD1
CDR3 protein: CASSAPDRGPRENGYTF
CDR3 DNA: TGTGCCAGCAGTGCCCCGGACAGGGGGCCGCGGGAGAATGGCTACACCTTC

V gene: TRBV18
clone size: -
J gene: TRBJ1-2
D gene: TRBD1
CDR3 protein: CASSPPGTGRGYTF
CDR3 DNA: TGTGCCAGCTCACCCCCGGGGACAGGGAGGGGCTACACCTTC

V gene: TRBV15
clone size: -
J gene: TRBJ2-1
D gene: -
CDR3 protein: CATSRGFYNEQFF
CDR3 DNA: TGTGCCACCAGCAGAGGATTCTACAATGAGCAGTTCTTC

V gene: TRBV4-3
clone size: -
J gene: TRBJ1-4
D gene: -
CDR3 protein: CASSQIPMSGGNEKLFF
CDR3 DNA: TGCGCCAGCAGCCAAATTCCTATGTCCGGAGGAAATGAAAAACTGTTTTTT

V gene: TRBV29-1
clone size: -
J gene: TRBJ2-3
D gene: -
CDR3 protein: CSVDDRTDTQYF
CDR3 DNA: TGCAGCGTTGACGATCGCACAGATACGCAGTATTTT

V gene: TRBV7-5
clone size: -
J gene: TRBJ1-6
D gene: -
CDR3 protein: CARSPEGGNSPLHF
CDR3 DNA: TGTGCCAGAAGCCCTGAGGGCGGTAATTCACCCCTCCACTTT

V gene: TRBV30
clone size: -
J gene: TRBJ1-3
D gene: -
CDR3 protein: CAWGRAGAYSGNTIYF
CDR3 DNA: TGTGCCTGGGGAAGGGCAGGGGCTTACTCTGGAAACACCATATATTTT

V gene: TRBV29-1
clone size: -
J gene: TRBJ2-3
D gene: -
CDR3 protein: CSVEDWVWATDTQYF
CDR3 DNA: TGCAGCGTTGAAGATTGGGTCTGGGCAACAGATACGCAGTATTTT

V gene: TRBV11-2
clone size: once
J gene: TRBJ2-2
D gene: -
CDR3 protein: CASSLELSGWNTGELFF
CDR3 DNA: TGTGCCAGCAGCTTAGAATTGTCAGGGTGGAACACCGGGGAGCTGTTTTTT

V gene: TRBV14
clone size: -
J gene: TRBJ1-1
D gene: -
CDR3 protein: CASSPPDGLTKTEAFF
CDR3 DNA: TGTGCCAGCAGCCCCCCGGACGGATTAACGAAAACTGAAGCTTTCTTT

V gene: TRBV6-6
clone size: once
J gene: TRBJ1-1
D gene: -
CDR3 protein: CASRSGLSQNTEAFF
CDR3 DNA: TGTGCCAGCAGATCAGGGCTGTCACAGAACACTGAAGCTTTCTTT

V gene: TRBV9
clone size: -
J gene: TRBJ2-7
D gene: -
CDR3 protein: CASSVAGAAQDYEQYF
CDR3 DNA: TGTGCCAGCAGCGTAGCTGGGGCAGCCCAAGACTACGAGCAGTACTTC

V gene: TRBV30
clone size: -
J gene: TRBJ1-5
D gene: -
CDR3 protein: CAWSRGGYSNQPQHF
CDR3 DNA: TGTGCCTGGAGCCGGGGGGGGTATAGCAATCAGCCCCAGCATTTT

V gene: TRBV11-1
clone size: -
J gene: TRBJ2-7
D gene: -
CDR3 protein: CASSFKGGEQYF
CDR3 DNA: TGTGCCAGCAGCTTCAAGGGCGGAGAGCAGTACTTC

V gene: TRBV28
clone size: -
J gene: TRBJ2-7
D gene: -
CDR3 protein: CASSFPEVDYEQYF
CDR3 DNA: TGTGCCAGCAGTTTTCCCGAAGTGGACTACGAGCAGTACTTC

V gene: TRBV18
clone size: once
J gene: TRBJ1-5
D gene: -
CDR3 protein: CASSPSGVVEPQHF
CDR3 DNA: TGTGCCAGCTCACCATCTGGGGTTGTCGAGCCCCAGCATTTT

V gene: TRBV2
clone size: -
J gene: TRBJ1-6
D gene: -
CDR3 protein: CASSEDRLGSPLHF
CDR3 DNA: TGTGCCAGCAGTGAAGACCGGCTGGGTTCACCCCTCCACTTT

V gene: TRBV28
clone size: -
J gene: TRBJ1-6
D gene: -
CDR3 protein: CASTTSVGNSPLHF
CDR3 DNA: TGTGCCAGCACCACCTCAGTGGGAAATTCACCCCTCCACTTT

V gene: TRBV10-3
clone size: once
J gene: TRBJ1-5
D gene: -
CDR3 protein: CATMTSLGPYSNQPQHF
CDR3 DNA: TGTGCCACCATGACAAGCCTGGGGCCTTATAGCAATCAGCCCCAGCATTTT

V gene: TRBV30
clone size: -
J gene: TRBJ2-1
D gene: TRBD2
CDR3 protein: CASTGTSGYNEQFF
CDR3 DNA: TGTGCCTCTACCGGGACTAGCGGGTACAATGAGCAGTTCTTC

V gene: TRBV7-9
clone size: -
J gene: TRBJ1-1
D gene: -
CDR3 protein: CASSSGFNTEAFF
CDR3 DNA: TGTGCCAGCAGCTCCGGCTTTAACACTGAAGCTTTCTTT

V gene: TRBV5-1
clone size: once
J gene: TRBJ2-1
D gene: -
CDR3 protein: CASSLTTGTGIYNEQFF
CDR3 DNA: TGCGCCAGCAGCCTTACCACCGGGACGGGGATCTACAATGAGCAGTTCTTC

V gene: TRBV6-7
clone size: -
J gene: TRBJ2-7
D gene: -
CDR3 protein: CASSYVGEPYEQYF
CDR3 DNA: TGTGCCAGCAGTTACGTGGGGGAACCCTACGAGCAGTACTTC

V gene: TRBV7-9
clone size: -
J gene: TRBJ2-1
D gene: -
CDR3 protein: CASSLVEGPYNEQFF
CDR3 DNA: TGTGCCAGCAGCTTAGTAGAGGGACCCTACAATGAGCAGTTCTTC

V gene: TRBV7-6
clone size: -
J gene: TRBJ2-5
D gene: -
CDR3 protein: CASSLENLGTQYF
CDR3 DNA: TGTGCCAGCAGCTTAGAGAACCTTGGGACCCAGTACTTC

V gene: TRBV10-3
clone size: once
J gene: TRBJ1-4
D gene: TRBD1
CDR3 protein: CAIEDRGRNEKLFF
CDR3 DNA: TGTGCCATTGAGGACAGGGGGCGTAATGAAAAACTGTTTTTT

V gene: TRBV5-6
clone size: -
J gene: TRBJ1-5
D gene: TRBD1
CDR3 protein: CASSSTGGLGNQPQHF
CDR3 DNA: TGTGCCAGCAGCTCGACAGGGGGCCTGGGAAATCAGCCCCAGCATTTT

V gene: TRBV18
clone size: -
J gene: TRBJ1-1
D gene: -
CDR3 protein: CASSPEVGGTEAFF
CDR3 DNA: TGTGCCAGCTCGCCCGAAGTCGGGGGGACTGAAGCTTTCTTT

V gene: TRBV5-1
clone size: -
J gene: TRBJ1-2
D gene: TRBD1
CDR3 protein: CASSPWTGPNYGYTF
CDR3 DNA: TGCGCCAGCAGCCCGTGGACAGGACCTAACTATGGCTACACCTTC

V gene: TRBV30
clone size: -
J gene: TRBJ1-4
D gene: -
CDR3 protein: CAWSGGAGSNEKLFF
CDR3 DNA: TGTGCCTGGAGTGGGGGCGCGGGCTCTAATGAAAAACTGTTTTTT

V gene: TRBV30
clone size: -
J gene: TRBJ2-7
D gene: TRBD2
CDR3 protein: CAWSVRTGTSTYEQYF
CDR3 DNA: TGTGCCTGGAGTGTACGCACCGGGACTAGCACCTACGAGCAGTACTTC

V gene: TRBV14
clone size: -
J gene: TRBJ2-7
D gene: -
CDR3 protein: CASSQDLIRESSYEQYF
CDR3 DNA: TGTGCCAGCAGCCAAGATCTTATTCGGGAAAGCTCCTACGAGCAGTACTTC

V gene: TRBV11-3
clone size: -
J gene: TRBJ1-5
D gene: -
CDR3 protein: CASSLGLGSNQPQHF
CDR3 DNA: TGTGCCAGCAGCTTGGGGCTTGGGAGCAATCAGCCCCAGCATTTT

V gene: TRBV10-3
clone size: -
J gene: TRBJ2-7
D gene: -
CDR3 protein: CAISEGPGYSYEQYF
CDR3 DNA: TGTGCCATCAGTGAGGGTCCGGGATACTCCTACGAGCAGTACTTC

V gene: TRBV18
clone size: -
J gene: TRBJ2-7
D gene: -
CDR3 protein: CASSPIEGYEQYF
CDR3 DNA: TGTGCCAGCTCACCAATAGAGGGCTACGAGCAGTACTTC

V gene: TRBV2
clone size: -
J gene: TRBJ2-2
D gene: TRBD2
CDR3 protein: CATSLAGDTGELFF
CDR3 DNA: TGTGCCACTTCCCTAGCGGGGGACACCGGGGAGCTGTTTTTT

V gene: TRBV5-1
clone size: -
J gene: TRBJ2-7
D gene: TRBD1
CDR3 protein: CASSLAVTGGAYEQYF
CDR3 DNA: TGCGCCAGCAGCTTGGCAGTGACAGGGGGGGCCTACGAGCAGTACTTC

V gene: TRBV10-2
clone size: -
J gene: TRBJ2-2
D gene: -
CDR3 protein: CASSGTAVGELFF
CDR3 DNA: TGCGCCAGCAGTGGGACGGCCGTCGGGGAGCTGTTTTTT

V gene: TRBV6-6
clone size: -
J gene: TRBJ2-7
D gene: -
CDR3 protein: CASRTAYEQYF
CDR3 DNA: TGTGCCAGCAGGACAGCCTACGAGCAGTACTTC

V gene: TRBV10-1
clone size: -
J gene: TRBJ1-4
D gene: -
CDR3 protein: CASGDPGTNEKLFF
CDR3 DNA: TGCGCCAGCGGAGATCCTGGGACTAATGAAAAACTGTTTTTT

V gene: TRBV5-1
clone size: -
J gene: TRBJ2-3
D gene: -
CDR3 protein: CASSLNGQSTDTQYF
CDR3 DNA: TGCGCCAGCAGCTTGAATGGACAGAGCACAGATACGCAGTATTTT

V gene: TRBV7-2
clone size: -
J gene: TRBJ1-6
D gene: TRBD1
CDR3 protein: CASRDRERSPLHF
CDR3 DNA: TGTGCCAGCAGGGACAGGGAGCGCTCACCCCTCCACTTT

V gene: TRBV5-1
clone size: -
J gene: TRBJ1-3
D gene: -
CDR3 protein: CASSPGLLPSGNTIYF
CDR3 DNA: TGCGCCAGCAGCCCTGGACTGCTACCCTCTGGAAACACCATATATTTT

V gene: TRBV28
clone size: -
J gene: TRBJ2-3
D gene: -
CDR3 protein: CASSLLRTDTQYF
CDR3 DNA: TGTGCCAGCAGTTTATTGAGGACAGATACGCAGTATTTT